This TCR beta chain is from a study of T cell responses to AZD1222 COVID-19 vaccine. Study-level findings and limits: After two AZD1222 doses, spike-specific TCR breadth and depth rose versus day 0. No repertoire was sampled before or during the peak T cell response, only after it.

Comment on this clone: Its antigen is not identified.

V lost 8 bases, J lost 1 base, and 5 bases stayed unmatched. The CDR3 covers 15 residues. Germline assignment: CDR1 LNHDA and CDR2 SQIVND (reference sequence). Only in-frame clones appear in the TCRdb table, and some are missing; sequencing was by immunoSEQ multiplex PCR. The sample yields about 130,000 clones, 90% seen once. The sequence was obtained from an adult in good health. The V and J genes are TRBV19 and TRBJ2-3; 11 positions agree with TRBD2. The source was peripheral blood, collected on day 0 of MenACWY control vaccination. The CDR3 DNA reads TGTGCCAGTTGTAGCGGGGGGGCTTGCACAGATACGCAGTATTTT. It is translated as CASCSGGACTDTQYF.